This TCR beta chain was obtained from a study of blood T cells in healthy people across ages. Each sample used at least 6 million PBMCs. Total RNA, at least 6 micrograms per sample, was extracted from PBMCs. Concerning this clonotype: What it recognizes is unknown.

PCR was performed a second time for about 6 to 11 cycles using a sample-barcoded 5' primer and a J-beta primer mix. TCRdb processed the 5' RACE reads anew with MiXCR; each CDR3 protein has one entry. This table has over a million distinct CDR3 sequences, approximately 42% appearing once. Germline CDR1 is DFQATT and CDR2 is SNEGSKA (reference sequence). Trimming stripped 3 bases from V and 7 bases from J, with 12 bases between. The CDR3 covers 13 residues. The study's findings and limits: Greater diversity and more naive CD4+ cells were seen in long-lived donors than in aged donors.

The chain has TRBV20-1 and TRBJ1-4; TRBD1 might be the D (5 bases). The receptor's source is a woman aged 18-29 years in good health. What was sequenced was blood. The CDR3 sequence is CSASGAGPEKLFF. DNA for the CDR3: TGCAGTGCTAGCGGGGCAGGCCCTGAAAAACTGTTTTTT.